The 21 T cell receptor beta chains below were found in one sample sequenced in a study of T cell changes during pregnancy in multiple sclerosis. Only in-frame clones appear in the TCRdb table, and some are missing; sequencing was by immunoSEQ multiplex PCR. This table holds 70,000 or so clones, 90% to 95% found once. Material: peripheral blood, obtained in the third trimester of pregnancy. These receptors were obtained from a female donor in good health, enrolled as a control in a pregnancy study.

This clone was seen just once. The chain uses TRBV7-6 and TRBJ2-3; D might be TRBD2 (7 bases). The V and J ends lost 5 bases and 5 bases respectively, with 14 bases between them. The CDR3 is 14 amino acids. The germline V gene has CDR1 SGHVS and CDR2 FNYEAQ. The CDR3 region has the DNA TGTGCCAGCAGCCCCTCGAGGGGGGGAGATACGCAGTATTTT. This codes for CASSPSRGGDTQYF. The full variable domain, rest sourced from reference TRBV7-6 and TRBJ2-3, is GAGVSQSPRYKVTKRGQDVALRCDPISGHVSLYWYRQALGQGPEFLTYFNYEAQQDKSGLPNDRFSAERPEGSISTLTIQRTEQRDSAMYRCASSPSRGGDTQYFGPGTRLTVL.

V gene TRBV5-1 combines with J gene TRBJ2-3, with a possible D match to TRBD2 (6 bases). Trimming pared 4 bases from V and 0 bases from J, leaving 6 bases between. This CDR3 comprises 13 residues. CDR1 and CDR2 from the germline V gene are SGHRS and YFSETQ. The CDR3 DNA reads TGCGCCAGCAGCAGCGGGAGCACAGATACGCAGTATTTT. Translation: CASSSGSTDTQYF.

The chain has TRBV5-3 and TRBJ1-2; TRBD1 might be the D (5 bases). TRBV5-3 is marked as an open reading frame, function uncertain. The CDR3 is made up of 18 amino acids. The V end was cut by 2 bases, the J end by 2 bases, with 22 bases between. Here the CDR3 DNA reads TGTGCCAGAAGCTTTGCAGACAGCGGGAAAAATTCCAACTATGGCTACACCTTC. Amino acids: CARSFADSGKNSNYGYTF.

This clone occurred once. J is TRBJ2-7 and V is TRBV11-3; the D is unclear. The V end was cut by 5 bases, the J end by 4 bases, with 9 bases between. The germline V gene encodes CDR1 SGHNT and CDR2 YENEEA. This CDR3 comprises 12 residues. As DNA, the CDR3 is TGTGCCAGCAGCCCAACCGGTTACGAGCAGTACTTC. Translated, it gives CASSPTGYEQYF.

The rearrangement uses TRBV19 and TRBJ1-4; D unresolved. Germline lookup yields CDR1 LNHDA and CDR2 SQIVND (reference sequence). The CDR3 extends over 13 amino acids. V gave up 7 bases and J gave up 8 bases, with 14 bases separating them. The CDR3 coding sequence is TGTGCCAGTACCAGGATGACGGGAGAAAAACTGTTTTTT. This sequence encodes CASTRMTGEKLFF.

The chain employs TRBV2 and TRBJ1-4; 9 bases fit TRBD1. J gave up 7 bases and V 4 bases, and 4 bases lay outside the gene matches. This CDR3 region has 14 residues. The germline V gene encodes CDR1 SNHLY and CDR2 FYNNEI. CDR3 DNA: TGTGCCAGCAGTGGTGCGGGACAGGGTGAAAAACTGTTTTTT. Translation: CASSGAGQGEKLFF.

The DNA for the CDR3 is TGTGCCAGCAGATCCGGAACGACAGGATCCACCTACGAGCAGTACTTC. It specifies CASRSGTTGSTYEQYF. J is TRBJ2-7 and V is TRBV27; a possible D gene is TRBD1 (6 bases). This CDR3 is 16 amino acids long. Trimming pared 6 bases from V and 2 bases from J, leaving 20 bases between. CDR1 and CDR2 (germline): MNHEY, SMNVEV (reference sequence).

The V gene is TRBV18, the J gene TRBJ1-2; D is possibly TRBD1 (5 bases). The CDR3 has 15 amino acids. CDR1 and CDR2 (germline): KGHSH, LQKENI. V gave up 2 bases and J gave up 1 base, with 11 bases separating them. The CDR3 coding sequence is TGTGCCAGCTCACCAACAGACCAGGGTAACTATGGCTACACCTTC. It is translated as CASSPTDQGNYGYTF.

This clone was found once. The V and J genes are TRBV7-2 and TRBJ1-6, with a weak D call TRBD1 (6 bases). The CDR3 totals 16 residues. Germline V gene data show CDR1 as SGHTA and CDR2 as FQGNSA. The V end was cut by 4 bases, the J end by 7 bases, with 17 bases between. The CDR3 coding sequence is TGTGCCAGCAGCTCCGGCTCGGGACACACCAATTCACCCCTCCACTTT. Protein product: CASSSGSGHTNSPLHF.

The chain couples TRBV5-4 to TRBJ1-2; D might be TRBD1 (5 bases). Between the trimmed V and J ends, which lost 2 bases and 0 bases, there was a span of 14 bases. The CDR3 is 16 residues long. The germline V gene encodes CDR1 SGHNT and CDR2 YYREEE (reference sequence). The CDR3 DNA reads as TGTGCCAGCAGCTTCTTTGATCGACAGCCTAACTATGGCTACACCTTC. Translating it yields CASSFFDRQPNYGYTF.

The rearrangement links TRBV28 to TRBJ1-1, with D perhaps matching TRBD1 (6 bases). This CDR3 is 15 amino acids long. The V gene's germline CDR1 is MDHEN and CDR2 SYDVKM. The V and J ends lost 6 bases and 1 base respectively, with 15 bases between them. The CDR3 loop is CASSSPGGGNTEAFF. DNA for the CDR3: TGTGCCAGCAGCTCACCTGGGGGCGGGAACACTGAAGCTTTCTTT.

This clone occurred once. V is TRBV19 and J is TRBJ2-3; the match to TRBD2 covers 11 bases. The germline V gene encodes CDR1 LNHDA and CDR2 SQIVND (reference sequence). The CDR3 totals 14 residues. Trimming cost V 6 bases and J 3 bases; bases outside gene matches: 2. CDR3 coding DNA: TGTGCCAGTAGACTAGCGGGAGCAACAGATACGCAGTATTTT. This encodes CASRLAGATDTQYF. Full variable domain (rest looked up from reference TRBV19 and TRBJ2-3): DGGITQSPKYLFRKEGQNVTLSCEQNLNHDAMYWYRQDPGQGLRLIYYSQIVNDFQKGDIAEGYSVSREKKESFPLTVTSAQKNPTAFYLCASRLAGATDTQYFGPGTRLTVL.

This clone was observed a few times. This chain connects TRBV4-3 to TRBJ2-7; the D gene is possibly TRBD1 (6 bases). The CDR3 is 15 amino acids. CDR1 is LGHNA and CDR2 is YSLEER in the germline V gene. The V end lost 1 base, the J end lost 0 bases, and 10 bases lay between the germline ends. The CDR3 DNA reads as TGCGCCAGCAGCCAAGTACAGGACAGCTCCTACGAGCAGTACTTC. As protein: CASSQVQDSSYEQYF.

This clone occurred a few times. The chain carries TRBV6-5 and TRBJ1-1; D not certain. The V gene's germline CDR1 is MNHEY and CDR2 SVGAGI. CDR3 size: 13 residues. Between the trimmed V and J ends, which lost 6 bases and 1 base, there was a span of 9 bases. The CDR3 is CASSGVGNTEAFF. The CDR3 nucleotides are TGTGCCAGCAGCGGTGTCGGGAACACTGAAGCTTTCTTT.

V gene TRBV19 combines with J gene TRBJ2-7; TRBD1 aligns across 11 bases. The V and J ends lost 1 base and 3 bases, in that order; junction bases with no gene match: 2. This CDR3 spans 15 amino acids. Germline V gene lookup returns CDR1 LNHDA and CDR2 SQIVND (reference sequence). The CDR3 coding sequence is TGTGCCAGTAGTATAGGGGGACAGGGGGTCTACGAGCAGTACTTC. Translated: CASSIGGQGVYEQYF.

The V gene is TRBV6-1, the J gene TRBJ1-3; 7 bases are shared with TRBD1. This CDR3 has 16 residues. Germline CDR1 is MNHNS and CDR2 is SASEGT. The V and J ends lost 4 bases and 0 bases, in that order; junction bases with no gene match: 6. CDR3 sequence (DNA): TGTGCCAGCAGTGGACAGGGTCTCATCTCTGGAAACACCATATATTTT. It encodes CASSGQGLISGNTIYF.

This clone appeared a single time. This chain uses TRBV18 with TRBJ1-1; 11 nucleotides match TRBD1. The CDR3 consists of 17 residues. CDR1 KGHSH and CDR2 LQKENI come from the germline V gene. The V gene end was trimmed by 4 bases and the J gene end by 2 bases; junction bases not matched to a gene: 9. The CDR3 sequence is CASSRTGGLGGNTEAFF. CDR3 DNA sequence: TGTGCCAGCTCACGGACAGGGGGCTTGGGAGGTAACACTGAAGCTTTCTTT.

The V and J genes are TRBV6-1 and TRBJ2-2; 11 bases are shared with TRBD1. The length of the CDR3 is 15 residues. J lost 6 bases, V lost 3 bases, and 3 bases had no gene match. Germline assignment: CDR1 MNHNS and CDR2 SASEGT. The CDR3 DNA sequence: TGTGCCAGCAGTGACGGGACAGGGGGGGCCGGGGAGCTGTTTTTT. Its protein product is CASSDGTGGAGELFF.

The chain recombines TRBV2 with TRBJ2-6; the D is unclear. Germline CDR1 reads SNHLY; CDR2 reads FYNNEI. V was clipped by 7 bases and J by 4 bases, with 8 bases between them. The CDR3 is made up of 13 amino acids. CDR3 nucleotides: TGTGCCAGCACCCTATCGGGGGCCAACGTCCTGACTTTC. Protein sequence: CASTLSGANVLTF.

V gene TRBV28 combines with J gene TRBJ1-2; D is perhaps TRBD1 (6 bases). Between the trimmed V and J ends, which lost 7 bases and 7 bases, there was a span of 25 bases. The CDR3 length is 16 residues. Germline CDR1 and CDR2: MDHEN and SYDVKM. The CDR3 region is CASTQGGAGAAGGYTF. CDR3 DNA: TGTGCCAGCACCCAGGGTGGGGCAGGGGCCGCCGGTGGCTACACCTTC.

The V and J genes are TRBV18 and TRBJ2-6; D might be TRBD2 (5 bases). CDR1 and CDR2 (germline): KGHSH, LQKENI. Trimming left V 6 bases short and J 0 bases short, with 12 bases between. This CDR3 contains 16 residues. CDR3: CASSWGDNSGANVLTF. In DNA form, the CDR3 reads TGTGCCAGCTCCTGGGGAGACAACTCTGGGGCCAACGTCCTGACTTTC.